The TCR beta chain under discussion was sequenced for a study of control samples from healthy donors and cancer patients. CDR3 length equals 15 residues. Trimming left V 5 bases short and J 4 bases short, with 12 bases between. Germline V gives CDR1 MNHEY, CDR2 SMNVEV (reference sequence). Produced via immunoSEQ multiplex PCR; TCRdb's table is partial and in-frame only. The sample includes about 160,000 clones, about 87% of them seen just once. Material: blood. The rearrangement links TRBV27 to TRBJ2-6; D gene uncertain. The source is a young man in good health. CDR3 residues: CASSLSWTGANVLTF. The DNA for the CDR3 is TGTGCCAGCAGTCTTAGCTGGACCGGGGCCAACGTCCTGACTTTC.